Sequencing of this T cell receptor (beta chain) was carried out in a study of T cell responses to AZD1222 COVID-19 vaccine. In regard to this clone: Its target is unknown.

Method: immunoSEQ multiplex PCR; TCRdb's copy keeps in-frame clones and lacks some. The repertoire holds fewer than 110,000 clones, with roughly nine tenths as singletons. Both about-4-week and about-12-week second-dose recipients were combined. Germline CDR1 is MGHRA and CDR2 is YSYEKL. V gave up 1 base and J gave up 5 bases, with 14 bases separating them. This CDR3 comprises 16 residues. Findings and caveats of the study: The donor group comprised mostly white British people and more females; the analysis possibly underestimated clonal diversity. Baseline seropositivity characterized only a handful of AZD1222 recipients.

The TCR was taken from an adult who received the AZD1222 COVID-19 vaccine. The V and J genes are TRBV4-1 and TRBJ2-2; D possibly corresponds to TRBD1 (7 bases). Sample: peripheral blood, taken 28 days after the second AZD1222 dose. The CDR3 protein is CASSQGAGGGTGELFF. DNA of the CDR3: TGCGCCAGCAGCCAAGGAGCAGGGGGAGGAACCGGGGAGCTGTTTTTT.